A selection of T cell receptor beta chains follows, all from one sample in a study of blood T cell repertoires in COVID-19. Using immunoSEQ multiplex PCR, the repertoire was profiled, and TCRdb retains in-frame clones only, with some absent. The sample lists hundreds of thousands of clones; just over 85% were seen once. The specimen was peripheral blood. The origin of the receptors is a woman in her twenties or thirties with active or convalescent COVID-19. The CDR3 runs from the conserved cysteine through the conserved F or W. Each record gives: D gene, V gene, clone size, J gene, CDR3 DNA, CDR3 protein. D genes are given only for firm matches. Only part of the rows carry a size: once, few, many, or a class if the clone is expanded.

d_gene: -; v_gene: TRBV4-2; abundance: many; j_gene: TRBJ2-2; CDR3nt: TGTGCCAGCAGCCAAGATTGGAGTACTGGCGGGGAGCTGTTTTTT; CDR3aa: CASSQDWSTGGELFF
d_gene: TRBD2; v_gene: TRBV6-1; abundance: few; j_gene: TRBJ2-7; CDR3nt: TGTGCCAGCAGTTCGACTAGCGGGTCCTCCTACGAGCAGTACTTC; CDR3aa: CASSSTSGSSYEQYF
d_gene: -; v_gene: TRBV5-6; abundance: -; j_gene: TRBJ1-3; CDR3nt: TGTGCCAGCAGCGCCGTTGGGGGGACCTACTCTGGAAACACCATATATTTT; CDR3aa: CASSAVGGTYSGNTIYF
d_gene: -; v_gene: TRBV27; abundance: -; j_gene: TRBJ2-7; CDR3nt: TGTGCCAGCAGTTTTAGTCTAGCTCTTGAGCAGTACTTC; CDR3aa: CASSFSLALEQYF
d_gene: TRBD1; v_gene: TRBV6-5; abundance: -; j_gene: TRBJ1-5; CDR3nt: TGTGCCAGCAGTAAGGACAGGGGAGGACAGCCCCAGCATTTT; CDR3aa: CASSKDRGGQPQHF
d_gene: TRBD2; v_gene: TRBV14; abundance: -; j_gene: TRBJ2-1; CDR3nt: TGTGCCAGCAGACTCGGACTAGATGGGAATGAGCAGTTCTTC; CDR3aa: CASRLGLDGNEQFF
d_gene: TRBD2; v_gene: TRBV5-8; abundance: -; j_gene: TRBJ2-7; CDR3nt: TGTGCCAGCAACCGACCCCAGCGGGAGGGTACCAATCGGCGCCGGGAGCAGTACTTC; CDR3aa: CASNRPQREGTNRRREQYF
d_gene: TRBD2; v_gene: TRBV19; abundance: -; j_gene: TRBJ2-5; CDR3nt: TGTGCCAGTAGTAGGCGGACTAGCGGGGGGAGATACCAAGAGACCCAGTACTTC; CDR3aa: CASSRRTSGGRYQETQYF
d_gene: TRBD1; v_gene: TRBV6-5; abundance: -; j_gene: TRBJ1-2; CDR3nt: TGTGCCAGCAGTTACCTCACAGGACAGGGGGACTATGGCTACACCTTC; CDR3aa: CASSYLTGQGDYGYTF
d_gene: -; v_gene: TRBV6-5; abundance: once; j_gene: TRBJ2-7; CDR3nt: TGTGCCATCCGGGGGACCGGCGAGCAGTACTTC; CDR3aa: CAIRGTGEQYF
d_gene: -; v_gene: TRBV19; abundance: -; j_gene: TRBJ1-5; CDR3nt: TGTGCCAGTAGTATAGATCTGTCAGGGGTAAGGGGCAATCAGCCCCAGCATTTT; CDR3aa: CASSIDLSGVRGNQPQHF
d_gene: -; v_gene: TRBV27; abundance: -; j_gene: TRBJ2-3; CDR3nt: TGTGCCAGCAGTTGGGGACAAACAGATACGCAGTATTTT; CDR3aa: CASSWGQTDTQYF
d_gene: TRBD1; v_gene: TRBV19; abundance: few; j_gene: TRBJ1-2; CDR3nt: TGTGCCAGTAGTATACAGGGGGCCAACTATGGCTACACCTTC; CDR3aa: CASSIQGANYGYTF
d_gene: TRBD2; v_gene: TRBV5-1; abundance: -; j_gene: TRBJ2-1; CDR3nt: TGCGCCAGCAGCTTGGTGGCCGGGGGGATCTACAATGAGCAGTTCTTC; CDR3aa: CASSLVAGGIYNEQFF
d_gene: TRBD1; v_gene: TRBV27; abundance: -; j_gene: TRBJ2-1; CDR3nt: TGTGCCAGCAGTCCAAGACAGGGGAGCTCCTACAATGAGCAGTTCTTC; CDR3aa: CASSPRQGSSYNEQFF
d_gene: -; v_gene: TRBV29-1; abundance: -; j_gene: TRBJ2-7; CDR3nt: TGCAGCGTTGTCGGACAGCCTTCCTACGAGCAGTACTTC; CDR3aa: CSVVGQPSYEQYF
d_gene: -; v_gene: TRBV6-5; abundance: -; j_gene: TRBJ1-4; CDR3nt: TGTGCCAGCAGTCAACAGGGTTTCGAAAAACTGTTTTTT; CDR3aa: CASSQQGFEKLFF
d_gene: -; v_gene: TRBV19; abundance: once; j_gene: TRBJ1-2; CDR3nt: TGTGCCAGTAGTATCGGGGGGGTACCGATATATGGCTACACCTTC; CDR3aa: CASSIGGVPIYGYTF
d_gene: -; v_gene: TRBV29-1; abundance: -; j_gene: TRBJ2-1; CDR3nt: TGCAGCGTTGAAAATGGAAGGCGGAGCTCCTACAATGAGCAGTTCTTC; CDR3aa: CSVENGRRSSYNEQFF
d_gene: -; v_gene: TRBV13; abundance: -; j_gene: TRBJ1-3; CDR3nt: TGTGCCAGCAGCGTGGGTCGTCAGGCTGGAAACACCATATATTTT; CDR3aa: CASSVGRQAGNTIYF
d_gene: -; v_gene: TRBV6-5; abundance: once; j_gene: TRBJ1-5; CDR3nt: TGTGCCAGCACGGGGCAGGGGAATCAGCCCCAGCATTTT; CDR3aa: CASTGQGNQPQHF
d_gene: TRBD2; v_gene: TRBV27; abundance: once; j_gene: TRBJ2-7; CDR3nt: TGTGCCAGCAGTTTAGCGGGACTAGCGGGTCTCTACGAGCAGTACTTC; CDR3aa: CASSLAGLAGLYEQYF
d_gene: TRBD1; v_gene: TRBV2; abundance: -; j_gene: TRBJ2-2; CDR3nt: TGTGCCAGCAGTGTCAGACAGGGGGCGAATTCGAACACCGGGGAGCTGTTTTTT; CDR3aa: CASSVRQGANSNTGELFF
d_gene: TRBD1; v_gene: TRBV5-1; abundance: -; j_gene: TRBJ2-5; CDR3nt: TGCGCCAGCAGAACGCAGGGGGCTCAGCAAGAGACCCAGTACTTC; CDR3aa: CASRTQGAQQETQYF
d_gene: TRBD2; v_gene: TRBV7-2; abundance: -; j_gene: TRBJ2-5; CDR3nt: TGTGCCAGCAGCACCGGGACTACGGAGACCCAGTACTTC; CDR3aa: CASSTGTTETQYF
d_gene: TRBD1; v_gene: TRBV11-2; abundance: -; j_gene: TRBJ1-3; CDR3nt: TGTGCCAGCAGAGACATACGGGGGACAGGGGATTCTGGAAACACCATATATTTT; CDR3aa: CASRDIRGTGDSGNTIYF
d_gene: TRBD1; v_gene: TRBV24-1; abundance: -; j_gene: TRBJ1-1; CDR3nt: TGTGCCACCAGTGATTCGGACAGGCTGAACACTGAAGCTTTCTTT; CDR3aa: CATSDSDRLNTEAFF
d_gene: -; v_gene: TRBV7-9; abundance: -; j_gene: TRBJ1-3; CDR3nt: TGTGCCAGCAGCTTAGTCTTCGGAAACACCATATATTTT; CDR3aa: CASSLVFGNTIYF
d_gene: -; v_gene: TRBV6-5; abundance: -; j_gene: TRBJ2-1; CDR3nt: TGTGCCAGCAGTTACCTGTCCAGGGGATTCGGTGAGCAGTTCTTC; CDR3aa: CASSYLSRGFGEQFF
d_gene: -; v_gene: TRBV2; abundance: -; j_gene: TRBJ1-5; CDR3nt: TGTGCCAGCAGTACCAGTAATCAGCCCCAGCATTTT; CDR3aa: CASSTSNQPQHF
d_gene: -; v_gene: TRBV6-1; abundance: -; j_gene: TRBJ1-2; CDR3nt: TGTGCCAGCAGTGAAAATGGTAGGGGAAACTATGGCTACACCTTC; CDR3aa: CASSENGRGNYGYTF
d_gene: TRBD2; v_gene: TRBV10-2; abundance: once; j_gene: TRBJ2-2; CDR3nt: TGCGCCAGCAGGGGGGGGTCGAACACCGGGGAGCTGTTTTTT; CDR3aa: CASRGGSNTGELFF
d_gene: TRBD1; v_gene: TRBV4-1; abundance: -; j_gene: TRBJ2-1; CDR3nt: TGCGCCAGCAGCCAAGATGAGACAGGGCCTGCCTACAATGAGCAGTTCTTC; CDR3aa: CASSQDETGPAYNEQFF
d_gene: -; v_gene: TRBV25-1; abundance: -; j_gene: TRBJ1-5; CDR3nt: TGTGCCAGCAGTGAATCTGGCAGGGGAAATCAGCCCCAGCATTTT; CDR3aa: CASSESGRGNQPQHF
d_gene: -; v_gene: TRBV4-1; abundance: once; j_gene: TRBJ2-2; CDR3nt: TGCGCCAGCAGCCGTTCCCAAGGGGCGAACACCGGGGAGCTGTTTTTT; CDR3aa: CASSRSQGANTGELFF
d_gene: -; v_gene: TRBV5-1; abundance: -; j_gene: TRBJ2-4; CDR3nt: TGCGCCAGCAGCTTGGCCGGGACACTAGCCAAAAACATTCAGTACTTC; CDR3aa: CASSLAGTLAKNIQYF
d_gene: -; v_gene: TRBV3-1/TRBV3-2; abundance: -; j_gene: TRBJ1-1; CDR3nt: TGTGCCAGCAGCCGGGGCAGTTTGAACACTGAAGCTTTCTTT; CDR3aa: CASSRGSLNTEAFF
d_gene: TRBD2; v_gene: TRBV7-8; abundance: -; j_gene: TRBJ2-1; CDR3nt: TGTGCCAGCAGCTCAACCTACGGACTAGCGGGAGTCAATGAGCAGTTCTTC; CDR3aa: CASSSTYGLAGVNEQFF
d_gene: -; v_gene: TRBV7-8; abundance: -; j_gene: TRBJ1-4; CDR3nt: TGTGCCAGCAGCTTCGGGGTTGGGGTTAATGAAAAACTGTTTTTT; CDR3aa: CASSFGVGVNEKLFF
d_gene: TRBD1; v_gene: TRBV29-1; abundance: -; j_gene: TRBJ2-5; CDR3nt: TGCAGCGTGGGACAGGGGAGAATGGAGACCCAGTACTTC; CDR3aa: CSVGQGRMETQYF
d_gene: TRBD1; v_gene: TRBV3-1/TRBV3-2; abundance: -; j_gene: TRBJ1-2; CDR3nt: TGTGCCAGCACCAACAGGGGTGAAAACTATGGCTACACCTTC; CDR3aa: CASTNRGENYGYTF
d_gene: -; v_gene: TRBV18; abundance: -; j_gene: TRBJ1-1; CDR3nt: TGTGCCAGCTCACCACGTCATGGCGGAAATGAAGCTTTCTTT; CDR3aa: CASSPRHGGNEAFF
d_gene: -; v_gene: TRBV7-9; abundance: once; j_gene: TRBJ2-7; CDR3nt: TGTGCCAGCAGCGCCCAGGATTACGAGCAGTACTTC; CDR3aa: CASSAQDYEQYF
d_gene: TRBD1; v_gene: TRBV5-1; abundance: -; j_gene: TRBJ1-2; CDR3nt: TGCGCCAGCAGTCGGTCCGGACAGGGGGAAGGTGGCTACACCTTC; CDR3aa: CASSRSGQGEGGYTF
d_gene: -; v_gene: TRBV19; abundance: -; j_gene: TRBJ1-2; CDR3nt: TGTGCCAGTAGTATAGATGGAGGACAGATTTATGGCTACACCTTC; CDR3aa: CASSIDGGQIYGYTF
d_gene: TRBD2; v_gene: TRBV5-1; abundance: -; j_gene: TRBJ2-3; CDR3nt: TGCGCCAGCAGCTTGCCTAGCGGGGGAGGCACAGATACGCAGTATTTT; CDR3aa: CASSLPSGGGTDTQYF
d_gene: -; v_gene: TRBV18; abundance: -; j_gene: TRBJ2-7; CDR3nt: TGTGCCAGCTCACCGGAGAGACAGACTCCCGATCGTCGATACTTC; CDR3aa: CASSPERQTPDRRYF
d_gene: -; v_gene: TRBV5-5; abundance: -; j_gene: TRBJ1-1; CDR3nt: TGTGCCAGCAGCTTACAGGGGAACACTGAAGCTTTCTTT; CDR3aa: CASSLQGNTEAFF
d_gene: TRBD1; v_gene: TRBV5-1; abundance: -; j_gene: TRBJ2-7; CDR3nt: TGCGCCAGCAGAGGACAGGGGGCCGACGAGCAGTACTTC; CDR3aa: CASRGQGADEQYF
d_gene: -; v_gene: TRBV6-5; abundance: -; j_gene: TRBJ1-2; CDR3nt: TGTGCCAGCAGTCTGACCGGGGACTATGGCTACACCTTC; CDR3aa: CASSLTGDYGYTF
d_gene: -; v_gene: TRBV10-3; abundance: -; j_gene: TRBJ1-1; CDR3nt: TGTGCCATCAGTGAGTCTCGGGACAACCCCAACACTGAAGCTTTCTTT; CDR3aa: CAISESRDNPNTEAFF
d_gene: TRBD2; v_gene: TRBV7-9; abundance: -; j_gene: TRBJ2-5; CDR3nt: TGTGCCAGCAGCCCACGGAACCCGGGACTAGCTTTAACCGGGGAGACCCAGTACTTC; CDR3aa: CASSPRNPGLALTGETQYF
d_gene: -; v_gene: TRBV10-3; abundance: -; j_gene: TRBJ2-3; CDR3nt: TGTGCCATCAGTGCCTTGGGGAGTCAGTCCTCCGGGGATACGCAGTATTTT; CDR3aa: CAISALGSQSSGDTQYF